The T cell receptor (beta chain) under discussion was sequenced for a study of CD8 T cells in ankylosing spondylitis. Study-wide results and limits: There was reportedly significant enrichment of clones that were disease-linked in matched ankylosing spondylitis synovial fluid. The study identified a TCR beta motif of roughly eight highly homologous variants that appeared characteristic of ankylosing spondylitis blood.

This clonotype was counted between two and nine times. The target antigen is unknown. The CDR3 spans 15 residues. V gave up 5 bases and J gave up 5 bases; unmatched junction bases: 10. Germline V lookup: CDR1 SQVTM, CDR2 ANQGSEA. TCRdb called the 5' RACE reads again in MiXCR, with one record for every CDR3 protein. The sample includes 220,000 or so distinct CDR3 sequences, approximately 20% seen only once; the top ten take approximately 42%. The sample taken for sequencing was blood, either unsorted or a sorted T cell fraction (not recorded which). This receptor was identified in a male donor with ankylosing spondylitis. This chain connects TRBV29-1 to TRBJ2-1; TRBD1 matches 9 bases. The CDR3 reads CSVRPDRGKNNEQFF. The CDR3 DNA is TGCAGCGTTCGGCCGGACAGGGGAAAGAACAATGAGCAGTTCTTC.